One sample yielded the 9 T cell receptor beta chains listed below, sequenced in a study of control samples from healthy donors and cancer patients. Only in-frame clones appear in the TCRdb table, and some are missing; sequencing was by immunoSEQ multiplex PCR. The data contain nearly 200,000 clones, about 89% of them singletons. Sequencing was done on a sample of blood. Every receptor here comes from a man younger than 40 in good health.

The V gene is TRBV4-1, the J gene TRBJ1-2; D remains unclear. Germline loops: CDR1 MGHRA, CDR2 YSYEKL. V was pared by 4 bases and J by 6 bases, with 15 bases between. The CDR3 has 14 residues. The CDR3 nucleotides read TGCGCCAGCAGCCCCCGGCTCCTCCCGGATGGCTACACCTTC. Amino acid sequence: CASSPRLLPDGYTF.

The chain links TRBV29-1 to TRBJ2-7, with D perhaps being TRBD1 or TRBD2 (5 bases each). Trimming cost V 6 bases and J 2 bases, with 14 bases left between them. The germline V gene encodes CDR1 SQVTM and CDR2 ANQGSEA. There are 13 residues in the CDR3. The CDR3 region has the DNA TGCAGCGTGTCCCCCGGGGCCCCCTACGAGCAGTACTTC. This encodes CSVSPGAPYEQYF.

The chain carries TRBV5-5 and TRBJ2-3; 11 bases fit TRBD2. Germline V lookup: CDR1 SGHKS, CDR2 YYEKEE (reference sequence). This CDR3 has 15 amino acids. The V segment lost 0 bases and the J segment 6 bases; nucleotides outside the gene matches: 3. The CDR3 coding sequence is TGTGCCAGCAGCTTGGTGGCTAGCGGGGGGGATACGCAGTATTTT. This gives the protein CASSLVASGGDTQYF.

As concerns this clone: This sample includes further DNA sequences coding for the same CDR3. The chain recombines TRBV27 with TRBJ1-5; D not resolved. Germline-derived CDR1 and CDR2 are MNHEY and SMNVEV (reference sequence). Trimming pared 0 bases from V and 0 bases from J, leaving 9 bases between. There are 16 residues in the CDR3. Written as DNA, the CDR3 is TGTGCCAGCAGTTTATCCGGCCCCTATAGCAATCAGCCCCAGCATTTT. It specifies CASSLSGPYSNQPQHF.

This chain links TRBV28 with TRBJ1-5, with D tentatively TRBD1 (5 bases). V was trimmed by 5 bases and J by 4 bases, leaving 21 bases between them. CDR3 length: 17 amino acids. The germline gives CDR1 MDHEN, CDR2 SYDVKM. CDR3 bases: TGTGCCAGCAGTCCCAATGGCCCAGGGCTTCGGAATCAGCCCCAGCATTTT. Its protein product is CASSPNGPGLRNQPQHF.

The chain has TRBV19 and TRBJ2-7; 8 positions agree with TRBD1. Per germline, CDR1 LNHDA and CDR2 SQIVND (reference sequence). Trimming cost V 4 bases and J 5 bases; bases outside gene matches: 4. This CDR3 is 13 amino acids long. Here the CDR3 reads CASSTQGAHEQYF. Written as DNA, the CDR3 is TGTGCCAGTAGTACCCAGGGGGCCCACGAGCAGTACTTC.

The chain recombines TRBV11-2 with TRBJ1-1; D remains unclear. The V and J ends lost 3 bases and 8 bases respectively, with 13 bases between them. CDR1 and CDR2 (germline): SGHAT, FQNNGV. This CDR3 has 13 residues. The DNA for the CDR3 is TGTGCCAGCAGCTTTAGGAGTAGGATCGAAGCTTTCTTT. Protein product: CASSFRSRIEAFF.

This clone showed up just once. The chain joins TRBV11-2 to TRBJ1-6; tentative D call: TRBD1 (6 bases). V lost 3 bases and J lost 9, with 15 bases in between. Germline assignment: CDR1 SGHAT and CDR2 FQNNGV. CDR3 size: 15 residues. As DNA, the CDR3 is TGTGCCAGCAGCTTCGGGGGCGCGGACGCTTCACCCCTCCACTTT. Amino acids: CASSFGGADASPLHF.

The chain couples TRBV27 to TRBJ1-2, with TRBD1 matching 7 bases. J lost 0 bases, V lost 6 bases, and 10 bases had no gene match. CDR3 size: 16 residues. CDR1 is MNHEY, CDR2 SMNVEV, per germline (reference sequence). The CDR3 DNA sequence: TGTGCCAGCAGCTCCTCGACAGGGCCAGCTAACTATGGCTACACCTTC. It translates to CASSSSTGPANYGYTF.